This TCR beta chain was retrieved from a study of regulatory T cells in long-lasting Graves disease. CDR3 length: 17 residues. Trimming removed 3 bases from V and 4 bases from J; junction bases left unmatched: 10. In germline, CDR1 is SGHAT, CDR2 FQNNGV. This clonotype was recorded at least ten times. Time point meaning: newly diagnosed GD, antithyroid drugs for less than 3 months. Extracted RNA from PBMCs served as the source of the TCR library. Library construction for TCR beta used iRepertoire HTBI primers and Arm-PCR of CDR3 regions. As processed by the authors: Identification yielded 60 or so TRBV and 13 to 15 TRBJ segments across samples. In TCRdb, the multiplex PCR reads were re-called with MiXCR into one record per CDR3 protein. These V and J calls are TCRdb output, not the study's own analysis. The table lists around 360,000 distinct CDR3 sequences, 16% of them singletons, with over 20% in the top ten.

The sample was also reused in another study, on T cells in Graves' hyperthyroidism and ophthalmopathy. From that paper: HTBI primers were the set used in a first-round RT-PCR of the TCR CDR3.

This chain uses TRBV11-2 with TRBJ2-7; 12 nucleotides match TRBD2. Sample: peripheral blood mononuclear cells (PBMCs), taken at new diagnosis, from a patient treated with antithyroid drugs. This TCR came from a woman under 30 with Graves disease. The CDR3 loop reads CASSLTSGSPTLYEQYF. In nucleotides, the CDR3 is TGTGCCAGCAGCTTGACTAGCGGGAGCCCTACTCTTTACGAGCAGTACTTC.